These T cell receptor beta chains were read from a single sample in a study of cytomegalovirus exposure and HLA in healthy donors. The table came from immunoSEQ multiplex PCR; TCRdb's copy has only in-frame clones and leaves some out. The sample has over 55,000 clones, about two thirds seen once. Sequencing was done on a sample of PBMCs. The receptor set was obtained from a woman aged 50 to 60 in good health and CMV-seropositive. Each CDR3 is given with its conserved first and last residue. The D gene is left open where the match is weak. Clone size is given for some rows only: seen once, a few or many times, or a class if the clone is expanded.

d_gene | j_gene | v_gene | abundance | CDR3nt | CDR3aa
- | TRBJ2-5 | TRBV7-2 | few | TGTGCCAGCAGCCCCCTGGTCTTTACTGAGACCCAGTACTTC | CASSPLVFTETQYF
TRBD1 | TRBJ1-2 | TRBV6-6 | - | TGTGCCAGCATCGACAGGGGGCGTGGAAACTATGGCTACACCTTC | CASIDRGRGNYGYTF
- | TRBJ2-3 | TRBV5-4 | - | TGTGCCAGCAGCTTGGGACTATCAGCAGATACGCAGTATTTT | CASSLGLSADTQYF
- | TRBJ2-5 | TRBV28 | - | TGTGCCAGCAGCCCGCCCCGGGGCCAAGAGACCCAGTACTTC | CASSPPRGQETQYF
- | TRBJ1-1 | TRBV7-9 | - | TGTGCCAGCAGCTTATCCTCGAACACTGAAGCTTTCTTT | CASSLSSNTEAFF
- | TRBJ1-1 | TRBV19 | - | TGTGCCAGTATCACTCAGGGGACTGAAGCTTTCTTT | CASITQGTEAFF
TRBD1 | TRBJ1-2 | TRBV5-4 | - | TGTGCCAGCAGCTCCCGGGACAGGGGCAGCTATGGCTACACCTTC | CASSSRDRGSYGYTF
TRBD2 | TRBJ2-3 | TRBV7-2 | - | TGTGCCAGCACCACGGGACTAGCTGGCGATACGCAGTATTTT | CASTTGLAGDTQYF
TRBD2 | TRBJ2-3 | TRBV7-2 | - | TGTGCCAGCAGCTTACAAGGACTAGCCGCTAGCACAGATACGCAGTATTTT | CASSLQGLAASTDTQYF
TRBD2 | TRBJ2-3 | TRBV5-1 | - | TGCGCCAGCAGCCCCGGGACTAGCGGGGGCGCAGATACGCAGTATTTT | CASSPGTSGGADTQYF
TRBD2 | TRBJ2-1 | TRBV6-4 | - | TGTGCCAGCAGTGCCCGAGCGGGGGGAATGCATGAGCAGTTCTTC | CASSARAGGMHEQFF
- | TRBJ2-1 | TRBV6-4 | few | TGTGCCAGCAGTGCCCAAGCGGGCGCCGCCAATGAGCAGTTCTTC | CASSAQAGAANEQFF
- | TRBJ2-2 | TRBV9 | - | TGTGCCAGCGGAGAGGGGGCCGGGGAGCTGTTTTTT | CASGEGAGELFF
- | TRBJ2-3 | TRBV19 | few | TGTGCCAGTAGTACGGACATCCCATACACAGATACGCAGTATTTT | CASSTDIPYTDTQYF
- | TRBJ1-5 | TRBV6-5 | few | TGTGCCAGCAGTGTGGACGGGGATCAGCCCCAGCATTTT | CASSVDGDQPQHF
- | TRBJ2-5 | TRBV7-9 | - | TGTGCCAGCAGCTCCTGGACTGGGGAAGAGACCCAGTACTTC | CASSSWTGEETQYF
- | TRBJ1-2 | TRBV5-1 | - | TGCGCCAGCAGCACCACAGGGAAGGCTGGCTACACCTTC | CASSTTGKAGYTF
- | TRBJ1-2 | TRBV27 | once | TGTGCCAGCAGTTCGACAGGAGCTTTAAACTATGGCTACACCTTC | CASSSTGALNYGYTF
- | TRBJ1-2 | TRBV4-3 | - | TGCGCCAGCAGCCTAACCAGGAGGGAAGCTAACTATGGCTACACCTTC | CASSLTRREANYGYTF
TRBD1 | TRBJ1-5 | TRBV10-3 | few | TGTGCCATCAGTGCGCAGGACAGGGGGAACCAGCCCCAGCATTTT | CAISAQDRGNQPQHF
- | TRBJ2-1 | TRBV29-1 | - | TGCAGCGCGGACTTTTACAATGAGCAGTTCTTC | CSADFYNEQFF
TRBD1 | TRBJ1-1 | TRBV6-5 | - | TGTGCCAGCAGTTATGACGGGACAGGGAACACTGAAGCTTTCTTT | CASSYDGTGNTEAFF
TRBD1 | TRBJ1-5 | TRBV7-9 | - | TGTGCCAGCAGCTTAGACAGGGGTCAGCCCCAGCATTTT | CASSLDRGQPQHF
TRBD1 | TRBJ1-4 | TRBV11-2 | - | TGTGCCAGCAGTACAGGGGAGGCTAATGAAAAACTGTTTTTT | CASSTGEANEKLFF
- | TRBJ1-1 | TRBV7-6 | - | TGTGCCAGCAGCGGACAAGCGAACACTGAAGCTTTCTTT | CASSGQANTEAFF
- | TRBJ1-3 | TRBV29-1 | - | TGCAGCGTCCGCCCCGGGGGGGACACCATATATTTT | CSVRPGGDTIYF
- | TRBJ2-7 | TRBV6-5 | few | TGTGCCAGCAGGCGCCGGGACAACTCCTACGAGCAGTACTTC | CASRRRDNSYEQYF
- | TRBJ2-5 | TRBV7-6 | - | TGTGCCAGCAGCTTAAGACTAGTAAAAGAGACCCAGTACTTC | CASSLRLVKETQYF
TRBD2 | TRBJ2-7 | TRBV5-1 | - | TGCGCCAGCAGCTCGGGACTATCCTCCTACGAGCAGTACTTC | CASSSGLSSYEQYF
TRBD1 | TRBJ2-5 | TRBV5-1 | - | TGCGCCAGCAGCCCCGGGACAGGAAAAGAGACCCAGTACTTC | CASSPGTGKETQYF
TRBD2 | TRBJ2-6 | TRBV7-6 | - | TGTGCCAGCAGCACCGGGGTGGGACGGGGGGACTCTGGGGCCAACGTCCTGACTTTC | CASSTGVGRGDSGANVLTF
- | TRBJ1-3 | TRBV7-8 | - | TGTGCCAGCAGTACCGGGGGCTCTGGAAACACCATATATTTT | CASSTGGSGNTIYF
- | TRBJ2-5 | TRBV7-9 | once | TGTGCCAGCAGCTTAGTTGCGGCTACCCAGTACTTC | CASSLVAATQYF
TRBD2 | TRBJ2-3 | TRBV5-4 | - | TGTGCCAGCAGCGATAGCGGGGTCCCAGATACGCAGTATTTT | CASSDSGVPDTQYF
TRBD1 | TRBJ2-7 | TRBV10-1 | - | TGCGCCAGCAGTGAGCCAGGACAGGGGAATGAGCAGTACTTC | CASSEPGQGNEQYF